These 21 T cell receptor beta chains were sequenced from one sample in a study of cytomegalovirus exposure and HLA in healthy donors. Use of 60 Vbeta and 13 Jbeta primers characterized the PCR. Profiling relied on immunoSEQ multiplex PCR, and the TCRdb table lists in-frame clones only, not all of them. This sample has some 110,000 clones, with around 66% found just once. Source material: PBMCs. The receptors originated from a woman aged 35 to 49 in good health and CMV-seropositive.

The genes are TRBV30 and TRBJ2-7; TRBD2 agrees at 8 bases. Looked up from germline, CDR1 is GTSNPN and CDR2 is SVGIG (reference sequence). The CDR3 has 13 amino acids. V lost 5 bases, J lost 5 bases, and 8 bases stayed unmatched. CDR3 in amino acids: CAWRAGGSHEQYF. The CDR3 DNA sequence: TGTGCCTGGCGCGCGGGGGGCAGCCACGAGCAGTACTTC.

This chain links TRBV15 with TRBJ2-3; TRBD2 is a possible D gene (5 bases). The germline gives CDR1 LNHNV, CDR2 YYDKDF (reference sequence). The CDR3 runs 13 residues. The germline V and J ends were trimmed by 0 bases and 8 bases, with 9 bases remaining between them. The CDR3 loop is CATSRDRTPTQYF. CDR3 DNA sequence: TGTGCCACCAGCAGAGATAGGACTCCTACGCAGTATTTT.

This clone was observed a handful of times. This chain joins TRBV6-5 and TRBJ2-1; tentatively, D is TRBD1 (5 bases). The germline V gene encodes CDR1 MNHEY and CDR2 SVGAGI. V gave up 7 bases and J gave up 6 bases, with 19 bases separating them. The CDR3 runs to 15 residues. For the CDR3, the DNA is TGTGCCAGCAACTCAGGGCCAGAAGAACGCAATGAGCAGTTCTTC. It yields the protein CASNSGPEERNEQFF.

In nucleotides, the CDR3 is TGTGCCAGCTCCTGGGACAGCTCGGACTATGGCTACACCTTC. Translating gives CASSWDSSDYGYTF. The chain employs TRBV6-5 and TRBJ1-2, with TRBD1 identical over 7 bases. With 8 bases clipped from V and 3 bases from J, the junction kept 9 bases outside the gene matches. CDR3 size: 14 residues. CDR1 and CDR2 (germline): MNHEY, SVGAGI.

The chain couples TRBV9 to TRBJ2-2; 10 bases line up with TRBD2. The length of the CDR3 is 17 residues. Germline CDR1 and CDR2: SGDLS and YYNGEE. The ends lost 4 bases at V and 6 bases at J; junction bases unmatched: 12. The CDR3, as DNA: TGTGCCAGCAGCTCCATCGGGGGGAGCGGGGGGGCCGGGGAGCTGTTTTTT. Translating gives CASSSIGGSGGAGELFF. Together with reference TRBV9 and TRBJ2-2, the CDR3 gives the full variable domain: DSGVTQTPKHLITATGQRVTLRCSPRSGDLSVYWYQQSLDQGLQFLIQYYNGEERAKGNILERFSAQQFPDLHSELNLSSLELGDSALYFCASSSIGGSGGAGELFFGEGSRLTVL.

In this sample, this clone turned up a few times. The gene calls are TRBV2 and TRBJ1-1; D not resolved. The germline CDR1 and CDR2 sequences are SNHLY and FYNNEI. This CDR3 has 14 residues. Trimming left V 4 bases short and J 4 bases short, with 13 bases between. The CDR3 DNA follows: TGTGCCAGCAGTGCTACGGGGTTGGGCACTGAAGCTTTCTTT. It translates to CASSATGLGTEAFF.

The rearrangement uses TRBV18 and TRBJ1-1; TRBD1 matches 7 bases. The CDR3 is made up of 17 amino acids. Germline V gene lookup returns CDR1 KGHSH and CDR2 LQKENI. Trimming took 1 base from V and 0 from J; bases not matched to a gene: 8. The CDR3 loop reads CASSPRGQVEMNTEAFF. The CDR3 DNA reads as TGTGCCAGCTCACCACGAGGACAGGTGGAAATGAACACTGAAGCTTTCTTT. Full variable domain (remainder filled in from reference TRBV18 and TRBJ1-1): NAGVMQNPRHLVRRRGQEARLRCSPMKGHSHVYWYRQLPEEGLKFMVYLQKENIIDESGMPKERFSAEFPKEGPSILRIQQVVRGDSAAYFCASSPRGQVEMNTEAFFGQGTRLTVV.

This clone has only one observation. The chain couples TRBV5-1 to TRBJ1-3; D unclear. The V and J ends lost 2 bases and 2 bases respectively, with 5 bases between them. Germline V gene sequence: CDR1 SGHRS, CDR2 YFSETQ. The CDR3 is 13 residues long. This CDR3 reads CASSLQTGNTIYF. The CDR3, as DNA: TGCGCCAGCAGCTTACAGACTGGAAACACCATATATTTT.

The CDR3 DNA sequence: TGTGCCAGTACGGCCGGCAGGCCAGACTCCTACGAGCAGTACTTC. It codes for CASTAGRPDSYEQYF. The gene calls are TRBV19 and TRBJ2-7, with D uncertain. The CDR3 sequence is 15 residues long. Trimming removed 7 bases from V and 0 bases from J, with 16 bases in between. In germline, CDR1 is LNHDA, CDR2 SQIVND (reference sequence).

This chain joins TRBV6-5 and TRBJ2-6, with a weak D call TRBD1 (6 bases). The CDR3 sequence is 15 residues long. Trimming stripped 7 bases from V and 1 base from J, with 11 bases between. Looked up from germline, CDR1 is MNHEY and CDR2 is SVGAGI. This CDR3 is CASKIQGSGANVLTF. CDR3 sequence (DNA): TGTGCCAGCAAGATACAGGGTTCTGGGGCCAACGTCCTGACTTTC.

The rearrangement joins TRBV5-1 to TRBJ2-1; possibly TRBD2 for D (5 bases). The CDR3 covers 15 residues. Germline V lookup: CDR1 SGHRS, CDR2 YFSETQ. With 4 bases removed from V and 0 bases from J, the gap between germline ends came to 11 bases. The CDR3 coding sequence is TGCGCCAGCAGCACTTCTAGCTCCTCCTACAATGAGCAGTTCTTC. Its translation: CASSTSSSSYNEQFF.

This chain links TRBV11-3 with TRBJ2-7, with D unclear. CDR3 length: 14 amino acids. Germline-derived CDR1 and CDR2 are SGHNT and YENEEA. Trimming pared 0 bases from V and 2 bases from J, leaving 8 bases between. CDR3 DNA: TGTGCCAGCAGCTTAGATCACGGTGCCTACGAGCAGTACTTC. This encodes CASSLDHGAYEQYF.

This clone was picked up a small number of times. This chain uses TRBV6-6 with TRBJ1-3; D call uncertain. Trimming stripped 6 bases from V and 0 bases from J, with 12 bases between. Germline-derived CDR1 and CDR2 are MNHNY and SVGAGI (reference sequence). The length of the CDR3 is 15 residues. In nucleotides, the CDR3 is TGTGCCAGCAGCCCCCCCCCAGTCTCTGGAAACACCATATATTTT. Encoded protein: CASSPPPVSGNTIYF.

The chain uses TRBV15 and TRBJ2-5, with 10 nucleotides matching TRBD1. Unmatched junction bases numbered 13, after V lost 8 bases and J lost 1 base. Per the germline V gene, CDR1 is LNHNV and CDR2 is YYDKDF (reference sequence). CDR3 size: 17 residues. The CDR3 nucleotides are TGTGCCACCGGGAAGGGGACAGGGGTGGGGTCCCAAGAGACCCAGTACTTC. Amino acid sequence: CATGKGTGVGSQETQYF.

The chain has TRBV5-1 and TRBJ1-2; the D gene is possibly TRBD1 (6 bases). Trimming removed 0 bases at V and 4 bases at J, with 13 bases between. This CDR3 has 15 amino acids. Per germline, CDR1 SGHRS and CDR2 YFSETQ. The CDR3 bases are TGCGCCAGCAGCTTGGACGGACAGAGCCTCTATGGCTACACCTTC. Translated: CASSLDGQSLYGYTF.

The chain carries TRBV15 and TRBJ2-2, with D maybe TRBD1 (5 bases). V dropped 0 bases and J dropped 4 bases, with 9 bases sitting between them. Germline V CDR1 and CDR2: LNHNV, YYDKDF (reference sequence). The CDR3 extends over 15 amino acids. The CDR3 DNA is TGTGCCACCAGCAGAGACAGGGTTATCACCGGGGAGCTGTTTTTT. This codes for CATSRDRVITGELFF. Supplemented by reference TRBV15 and TRBJ2-2, the full variable domain reads DAMVIQNPRYQVTQFGKPVTLSCSQTLNHNVMYWYQQKSSQAPKLLFHYYDKDFNNEADTPDNFQSRRPNTSFCFLDIRSPGLGDTAMYLCATSRDRVITGELFFGEGSRLTVL.

The CDR3 is CASSLPPEHTEAFF. In DNA, the CDR3 is TGTGCCAGCAGTCTTCCCCCTGAGCACACTGAAGCTTTCTTT. The rearrangement uses TRBV6-1 and TRBJ1-1, with no clear D. The CDR3 runs 14 residues. Trimming took 5 bases from V and 3 from J, leaving 13 bases between them. Germline V gene sequence: CDR1 MNHNS, CDR2 SASEGT.

This rearrangement joins TRBV16 to TRBJ1-3; D is unclear. The V end lost 2 bases, the J end lost 4 bases, and 12 bases lay between the germline ends. The CDR3 covers 15 residues. Germline V gene sequence: CDR1 KGHSY, CDR2 FQNENV. The CDR3 nucleotides are TGTGCCAGCAGCCAAACTCAGAGAGGCGGAAACACCATATATTTT. Its translation is CASSQTQRGGNTIYF.

The chain carries TRBV4-2 and TRBJ1-1; the D is unclear. The CDR3 runs 14 residues. V was clipped by 0 bases and J by 0 bases, with 5 bases between them. Germline CDR1 is LGHNA and CDR2 is YNFKEQ. The chain's CDR3 is CASSQDAVNTEAFF. The DNA for the CDR3 is TGTGCCAGCAGCCAAGATGCAGTGAACACTGAAGCTTTCTTT.

This rearrangement joins TRBV5-6 to TRBJ2-1; D is unresolved. CDR1 is SGHDT and CDR2 is YYEEEE in the germline V gene. The CDR3 loop spans 15 amino acids. The V end lost 0 bases, the J end lost 5 bases, and 12 bases lay between the germline ends. The CDR3 DNA follows: TGTGCCAGCAGCTTGGTGGCTAGTTGGAACAATGAGCAGTTCTTC. Translation: CASSLVASWNNEQFF.

CDR3 loop: CASRQGRTYGYTF. Written as DNA, the CDR3 is TGTGCCAGTAGACAGGGGCGTACATATGGCTACACCTTC. The V gene is TRBV19, the J gene TRBJ1-2, with 7 bases matching TRBD1. From germline, CDR1 is LNHDA and CDR2 SQIVND (reference sequence). J lost 5 bases, V lost 6 bases, and 6 bases had no gene match. This CDR3 comprises 13 residues.